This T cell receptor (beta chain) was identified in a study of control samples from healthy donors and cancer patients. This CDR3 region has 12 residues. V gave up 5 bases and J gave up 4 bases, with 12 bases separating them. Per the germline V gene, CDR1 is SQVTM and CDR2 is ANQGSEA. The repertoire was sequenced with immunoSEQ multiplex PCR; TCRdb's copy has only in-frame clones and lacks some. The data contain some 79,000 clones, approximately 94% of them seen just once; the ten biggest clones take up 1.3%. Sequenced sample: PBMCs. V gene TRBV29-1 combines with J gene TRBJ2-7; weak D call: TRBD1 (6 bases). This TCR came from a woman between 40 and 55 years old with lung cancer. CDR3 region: CSVSQGGYEQYF. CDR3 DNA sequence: TGCAGCGTTTCACAGGGTGGGTACGAGCAGTACTTC.